The clone carrying this TCR beta chain has only a few counts. Its antigen is undetermined. This sample was included in a study of beta chain features in type 1 diabetes. Study findings and constraints: Possibly, sequencing cDNA over-represented cells that had high TCR expression levels.

The whole isolated RNA underwent reverse transcription, so sequencing captured expressed TCRB transcripts. Sequencing was performed with immunoSEQ multiplex PCR; in TCRdb, only in-frame clones are kept and a portion is missing. This sample has hundreds of thousands of clones, with 15% found just once. Populations obtained by sorting all exceeded 98% purity. CDR3 size: 16 residues. Germline CDR1 LGHNA, CDR2 YSLEER. After removal of 4 bases from V and 6 bases from J, the junction contained 15 bases not matched to a gene. The chain uses TRBV4-3 and TRBJ2-7, with 7 bases identical to TRBD1. The clonotype was recovered from a man between 18 and 35 years old in good health. Sequenced input: naive CD4+ T cells from blood. CDR3 sequence: CASSPSSGTVGSEQYF. CDR3 nucleotide sequence: TGCGCCAGCAGCCCCTCCTCCGGGACAGTCGGTTCCGAGCAGTACTTC.